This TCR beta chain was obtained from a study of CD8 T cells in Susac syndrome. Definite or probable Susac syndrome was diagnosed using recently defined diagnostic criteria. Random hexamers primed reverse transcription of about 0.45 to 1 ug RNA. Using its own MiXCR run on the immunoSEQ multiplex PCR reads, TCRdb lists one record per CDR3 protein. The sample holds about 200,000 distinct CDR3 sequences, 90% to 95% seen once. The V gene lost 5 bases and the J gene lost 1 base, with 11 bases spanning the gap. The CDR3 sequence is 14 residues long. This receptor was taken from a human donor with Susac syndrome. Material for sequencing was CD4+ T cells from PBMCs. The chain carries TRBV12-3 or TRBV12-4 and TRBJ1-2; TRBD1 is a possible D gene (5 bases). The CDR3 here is CASSEGRDNYGYTF. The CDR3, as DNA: TGTGCCAGCAGTGAGGGACGGGATAACTATGGCTACACCTTC.